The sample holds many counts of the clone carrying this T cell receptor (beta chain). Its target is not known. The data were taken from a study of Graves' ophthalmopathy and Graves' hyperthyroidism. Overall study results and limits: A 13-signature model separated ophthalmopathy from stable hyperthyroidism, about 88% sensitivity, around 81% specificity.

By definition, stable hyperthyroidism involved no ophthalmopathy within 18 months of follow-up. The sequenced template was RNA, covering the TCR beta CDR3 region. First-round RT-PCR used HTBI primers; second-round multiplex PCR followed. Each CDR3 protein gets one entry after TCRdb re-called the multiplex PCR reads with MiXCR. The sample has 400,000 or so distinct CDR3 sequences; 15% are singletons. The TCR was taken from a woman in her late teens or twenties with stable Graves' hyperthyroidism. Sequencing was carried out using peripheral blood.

As DNA, the CDR3 is TGCAGCGTGGGGGAAACAGGGTCTAATTCACCCCTCCACTTT. This translates into CSVGETGSNSPLHF. The chain has TRBV29-1 and TRBJ1-6, with D possibly being TRBD1 (6 bases). From germline, CDR1 is SQVTM and CDR2 ANQGSEA. V was shortened by 6 bases and J by 6 bases, with 15 bases between the two germline ends. The CDR3 consists of 14 residues.